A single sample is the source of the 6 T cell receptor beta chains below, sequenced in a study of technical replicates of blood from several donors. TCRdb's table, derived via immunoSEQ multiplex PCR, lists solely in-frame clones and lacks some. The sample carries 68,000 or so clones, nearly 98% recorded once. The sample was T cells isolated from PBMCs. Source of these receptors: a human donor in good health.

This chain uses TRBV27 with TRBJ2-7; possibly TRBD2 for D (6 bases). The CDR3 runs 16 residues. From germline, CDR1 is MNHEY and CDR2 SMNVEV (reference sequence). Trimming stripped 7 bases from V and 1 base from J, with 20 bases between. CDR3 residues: CASTLLTPGLSYEQYF. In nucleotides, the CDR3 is TGTGCCAGCACCCTACTAACTCCGGGACTGTCCTACGAGCAGTACTTC.

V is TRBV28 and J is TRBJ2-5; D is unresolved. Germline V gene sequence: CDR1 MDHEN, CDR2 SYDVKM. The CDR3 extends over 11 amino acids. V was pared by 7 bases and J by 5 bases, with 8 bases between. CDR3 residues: CASTTLETQYF. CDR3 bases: TGTGCCAGCACTACCCTGGAGACCCAGTACTTC.

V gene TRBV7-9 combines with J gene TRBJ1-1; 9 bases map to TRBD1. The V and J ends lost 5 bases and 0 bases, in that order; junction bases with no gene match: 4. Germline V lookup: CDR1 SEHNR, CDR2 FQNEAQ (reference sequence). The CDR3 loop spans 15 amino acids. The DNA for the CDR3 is TGTGCCAGCAGCGTGACAGGGGGGGTGAACACTGAAGCTTTCTTT. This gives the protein CASSVTGGVNTEAFF.

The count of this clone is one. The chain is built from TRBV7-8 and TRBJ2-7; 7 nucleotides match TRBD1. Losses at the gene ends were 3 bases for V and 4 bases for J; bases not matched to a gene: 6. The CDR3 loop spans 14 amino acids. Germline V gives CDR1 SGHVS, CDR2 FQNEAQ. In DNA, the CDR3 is TGTGCCAGCAGCTTCGGGACAGCCCTTTACGAGCAGTACTTC. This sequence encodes CASSFGTALYEQYF.

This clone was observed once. The CDR3 loop reads CASSTSGLASGDEQFF. The CDR3 DNA follows: TGTGCCAGCAGCACCTCGGGACTAGCGAGCGGGGATGAGCAGTTCTTC. The gene calls are TRBV28 and TRBJ2-1, with 10 bases fitting TRBD2. There are 16 residues in the CDR3. The V gene end was trimmed by 6 bases and the J gene end by 8 bases; junction bases not matched to a gene: 13. Germline V gene data show CDR1 as MDHEN and CDR2 as SYDVKM.

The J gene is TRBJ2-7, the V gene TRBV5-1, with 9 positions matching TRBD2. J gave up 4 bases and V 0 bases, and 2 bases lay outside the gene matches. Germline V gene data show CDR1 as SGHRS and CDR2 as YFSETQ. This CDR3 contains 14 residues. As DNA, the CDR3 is TGCGCCAGCAGCTTGGATAGCGGGAGTTACGAGCAGTACTTC. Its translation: CASSLDSGSYEQYF.